Each of the 5 T cell receptor beta chains below was sequenced from the same sample in a study of Graves' ophthalmopathy and Graves' hyperthyroidism. RNA transcripts provided the template for amplifying TCR beta CDR3 regions. HTBI primers primed a first-round RT-PCR, and a second-round multiplex PCR followed. One entry per CDR3 protein, called by TCRdb with MiXCR from the multiplex PCR reads. The sample has more than 300,000 distinct CDR3 sequences; 15% are singletons. The sample comprised peripheral blood. Receptors were obtained from a woman under 30 with stable Graves' hyperthyroidism.

This clonotype was detected many times. This sequence joins TRBV12-3 or TRBV12-4 and TRBJ2-7, with D perhaps TRBD1 or TRBD2 (6 bases each). Trimming removed 4 bases from V and 4 bases from J, with 14 bases in between. CDR3 length: 14 amino acids. This CDR3 reads CASSSQRGRYEQYF. Here the CDR3 DNA reads TGTGCCAGCAGTTCCCAAAGGGGGAGGTACGAGCAGTACTTC.

This clonotype appeared many times. V is TRBV6-1 and J is TRBJ2-7; D ambiguous. There are 12 residues in the CDR3. Germline CDR1 MNHNS, CDR2 SASEGT. Trimming removed 0 bases at V and 6 bases at J, with 6 bases between. The CDR3 DNA is TGTGCCAGCAGTGAAGCCGGATTCGAGCAGTACTTC. Translating gives CASSEAGFEQYF.

This clonotype has ten or more counts. The V gene is TRBV7-9, the J gene TRBJ2-7, with D perhaps TRBD2 (7 bases). Germline V lookup: CDR1 SEHNR, CDR2 FQNEAQ (reference sequence). The CDR3 consists of 14 residues. Trimming pared 4 bases from V and 2 bases from J, leaving 12 bases between. DNA of the CDR3: TGTGCCAGCAGCTCATTCGGGGGGCCCTACGAGCAGTACTTC. This gives the protein CASSSFGGPYEQYF.

This clonotype was seen at least ten times. The rearrangement links TRBV7-6 to TRBJ1-2, with 8 bases that match TRBD1. Germline CDR1 is SGHVS and CDR2 is FNYEAQ. V shed 5 bases and J 6 bases; nucleotides not matched to a gene: 8. The CDR3 has 14 residues. The CDR3 DNA follows: TGTGCCAGCAGCCCCCTCGGACAGGGAGATGGCTACACCTTC. It encodes CASSPLGQGDGYTF.

This clonotype was counted at least ten times. This chain joins TRBV28 and TRBJ1-6; D is undetermined. V was cut by 2 bases and J by 13 bases, with 15 bases left in between. This CDR3 is 14 amino acids long. CDR1 is MDHEN and CDR2 is SYDVKM in the germline V gene. CDR3 nucleotides: TGTGCCAGCAGTTTAATCGGGAGCCCTACCCCCCTCCACTTT. Amino acids: CASSLIGSPTPLHF. Filled out from reference TRBV28 and TRBJ1-6, the complete variable domain reads DVKVTQSSRYLVKRTGEKVFLECVQDMDHENMFWYRQDPGLGLRLIYFSYDVKMKEKGDIPEGYSVSREKKERFSLILESASTNQTSMYLCASSLIGSPTPLHFGNGTRLTVT.